This TCR beta chain was observed in a study of technical replicates of blood from a handful of donors. V lost 3 bases and J lost 3, with 11 bases in between. Looked up from germline, CDR1 is SEHNR and CDR2 is FQNEAQ (reference sequence). The CDR3 consists of 14 residues. Profiling relied on immunoSEQ multiplex PCR, and the TCRdb table lists in-frame clones only, not all of them. The data contain roughly 80,000 clones, around 92% of them singletons. The rearrangement links TRBV7-9 to TRBJ1-2; a possible D gene is TRBD1 (5 bases). Sequencing used T cells isolated from PBMCs. This sequence was found in a human donor in good health. The CDR3, as DNA: TGTGCCAGCAGCTTGAGTGGGGCGGACTATGGCTACACCTTC. It translates to CASSLSGADYGYTF.